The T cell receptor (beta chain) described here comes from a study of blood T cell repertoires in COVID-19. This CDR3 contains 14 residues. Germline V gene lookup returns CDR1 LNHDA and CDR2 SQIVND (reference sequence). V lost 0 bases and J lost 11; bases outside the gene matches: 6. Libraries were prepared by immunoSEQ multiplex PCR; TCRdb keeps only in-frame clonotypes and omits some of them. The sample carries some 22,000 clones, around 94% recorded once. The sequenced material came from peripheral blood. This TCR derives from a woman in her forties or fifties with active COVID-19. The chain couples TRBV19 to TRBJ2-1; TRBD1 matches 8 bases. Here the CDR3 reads CASSIEWTGKKQFF. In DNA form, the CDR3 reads TGTGCCAGTAGTATAGAGTGGACAGGGAAAAAGCAGTTCTTC.